The rows below give T cell receptor beta chains drawn from one sample of a study of control samples from healthy donors and cancer patients. Some clones are missing from TCRdb's copy, which holds only in-frame ones; the method was immunoSEQ multiplex PCR. The table shows over 110,000 clones, with about nine tenths occurring only once. Sequencing was done on a sample of blood. Receptor source: a man in his thirties or forties in good health. Each CDR3 is given with its conserved first and last residue. D genes are given only for firm matches. Some rows mark clone size as missing; the rest say once, few, many or name a class of expanded clone.

d_gene | j_gene | abundance | v_gene | CDR3nt | CDR3aa
NA | TRBJ1-1 | NA | TRBV19 | TGTGCCAGTAGGTACAGGGAGGGGAACACTGAAGCTTTCTTT | CASRYREGNTEAFF
NA | TRBJ2-5 | NA | TRBV30 | TGTGCCTGGTTTCCATTTCGGCAAGAGACCCAGTACTTC | CAWFPFRQETQYF
TRBD1 | TRBJ1-2 | NA | TRBV19 | TGTGCCAGTAGTATAGGGACAGGGTACTATGGCTACACCTTC | CASSIGTGYYGYTF
NA | TRBJ2-1 | NA | TRBV12-5 | TGTGCTAGTGGTACCAGACAGGAGATTAATGAGCAGTTCTTC | CASGTRQEINEQFF
NA | TRBJ1-1 | NA | TRBV6-5 | TGTGCCAGCACGGGACACGCGAACACTGAAGCTTTCTTT | CASTGHANTEAFF
TRBD2 | TRBJ2-7 | NA | TRBV5-1 | TGCGCCAGCAGCGGACTAGCGGGAGGCCGCACAGAGCAGTACTTC | CASSGLAGGRTEQYF
NA | TRBJ1-5 | NA | TRBV28 | TGTGCCAGCCGTTCGACAGGAGGGCGGAGTCAGCCCCAGCATTTT | CASRSTGGRSQPQHF
TRBD2 | TRBJ2-3 | NA | TRBV5-1 | TGCGCCAGCAGCTTGGTTCCGGGAGGGACAGATACGCAGTATTTT | CASSLVPGGTDTQYF
NA | TRBJ2-1 | NA | TRBV9 | TGTGCCAGCTCACAGGCGGGCAATGAGCAGTTCTTC | CASSQAGNEQFF
NA | TRBJ2-7 | few | TRBV9 | TGTGCCAGCAGCGTAGCTGGGACTCAGCACTACGAGCAGTACTTC | CASSVAGTQHYEQYF
TRBD1 | TRBJ1-6 | NA | TRBV3-1/TRBV3-2 | TGTGCCAGCAGCCAAGCGGGACAGGGGAACTATAATTCACCCCTCCACTTT | CASSQAGQGNYNSPLHF
TRBD1 | TRBJ1-2 | NA | TRBV5-6 | TGTGCCAGCAGCCTGGGACAGGGGGCATATGGCTACACCTTC | CASSLGQGAYGYTF
NA | TRBJ1-2 | NA | TRBV5-4 | TGTGCCAGCAGCGGCGGGGGTGAGGGGTTAAACTATGGCTACACCTTC | CASSGGGEGLNYGYTF
NA | TRBJ2-7 | NA | TRBV29-1 | TGCAGCGTTGGTACACTCACCTACGAGCAGTACTTC | CSVGTLTYEQYF
NA | TRBJ1-6 | once | TRBV2 | TGTGCCAGCAGGGTTGGACAAGGCAATTCACCCCTCCACTTT | CASRVGQGNSPLHF
NA | TRBJ1-3 | once | TRBV2 | TGTGCCAGCATGGCCGGAAACACCATATATTTT | CASMAGNTIYF
TRBD2 | TRBJ2-1 | NA | TRBV4-2 | TGTGCCAGCAGCAACAGAGGTAGCGGGAGGACGTACAATGAGCAGTTCTTC | CASSNRGSGRTYNEQFF
NA | TRBJ1-2 | NA | TRBV11-2 | TGTGCCAGCAGCTTAATTCTAGGGGACACCGACTATGGCTACACCTTC | CASSLILGDTDYGYTF
NA | TRBJ1-2 | NA | TRBV12-3/TRBV12-4 | TGTGCCAGCAGTTTTTCTGGCAAGACAAACTTC | CASSFSGKTNF
TRBD1 | TRBJ2-7 | once | TRBV4-1 | TGCGCCAGCAGCCAAACGGGACAGGTCGCCTACGAGCAGTACTTC | CASSQTGQVAYEQYF
TRBD1 | TRBJ2-1 | NA | TRBV6-9 | TGTGCCAGCAGTTCGAGACAGGGAGTAAATGAGCAGTTCTTC | CASSSRQGVNEQFF
TRBD2 | TRBJ2-4 | NA | TRBV2 | TGTGCCAGCAGTATTTCGGGACCGGGGGGAAACATTCAGTACTTC | CASSISGPGGNIQYF
TRBD1 | TRBJ2-7 | NA | TRBV24-1 | TGTGCCACCAGTGATCCGGACAGGGATGGGAACGAGCAGTACTTC | CATSDPDRDGNEQYF
TRBD1 | TRBJ2-1 | NA | TRBV5-6 | TGTGCCAGCAGCCTCCGGGACAGGGGTCTGGTTGAGCAGTTCTTC | CASSLRDRGLVEQFF
TRBD1 | TRBJ1-5 | NA | TRBV5-1 | TGCGCCAGCAGCCCCGGACAGGGGCCCAATCAGCCCCAGCATTTT | CASSPGQGPNQPQHF
NA | TRBJ1-2 | NA | TRBV5-1 | TGCGCCAGCAGCTTGGCAGGGGATTATGGCTACACCTTC | CASSLAGDYGYTF
NA | TRBJ2-5 | NA | TRBV7-6 | TGTGCCAGCAGCTTAGTGTCAATGGGGGAGACCCAGTACTTC | CASSLVSMGETQYF
NA | TRBJ1-5 | NA | TRBV19 | TGTGCCAGCCGGGACATCAGCAATCAGCCCCAGCATTTT | CASRDISNQPQHF
NA | TRBJ1-2 | NA | TRBV7-2 | TGTGCCAGCAGCTTAGTTGAGTGGGGAGAGTATGGCTACACCTTC | CASSLVEWGEYGYTF
NA | TRBJ1-2 | NA | TRBV29-1 | TGCAGCGTCGAGGAAAGCTTCGGCACCTTC | CSVEESFGTF
TRBD2 | TRBJ2-3 | NA | TRBV9 | TGTGCCAGCAGCGCCCTGGTTAGCGGGAGTGTAGATACGCAGTATTTT | CASSALVSGSVDTQYF
NA | TRBJ2-7 | NA | TRBV11-3 | TGTGCCAGCAGCACGAGTCCCGGGACGGGTTTGGAGCAGTACTTC | CASSTSPGTGLEQYF
NA | TRBJ2-2 | NA | TRBV27 | TGTGCCAGCAGTTTGTCGAACACCGGGGAGCTGTTTTTT | CASSLSNTGELFF
NA | TRBJ2-2 | once | TRBV28 | TGTGCCAGCAGTTTAGTCGCCGGCCCGAGCCTATTATCCGGGGAGCTGTTTTTT | CASSLVAGPSLLSGELFF
NA | TRBJ2-3 | NA | TRBV6-5 | TGTGCCAGCAGTTTACGACTAGTTAGCACAGATACGCAGTATTTT | CASSLRLVSTDTQYF
NA | TRBJ2-7 | once | TRBV11-2 | TGTGCCAGCAGCTTTTACCGGGATACTCCCTCCTACGAGCAGTACTTC | CASSFYRDTPSYEQYF
NA | TRBJ2-1 | NA | TRBV4-2 | TGTGCCAGCAGCCAAGACGCGGGCATGTCCTACAATGAGCAGTTCTTC | CASSQDAGMSYNEQFF
NA | TRBJ1-1 | few | TRBV6-5 | TGTGCCAGCATAACGAACACTGAAGCTTTCTTT | CASITNTEAFF
NA | TRBJ1-1 | NA | TRBV5-4 | TGTGCCAGCAGCTTGCGGCAGGGAGGGCAAACTGAAGCCTTCTTT | CASSLRQGGQTEAFF
NA | TRBJ1-1 | NA | TRBV19 | TGTGCCAGTAGTATTTCTGGGGGGCTTGGCACTGAAGCTTTCTTT | CASSISGGLGTEAFF
TRBD1 | TRBJ1-1 | NA | TRBV18 | TGTGCCAGCTCACCGACGTCGACAGGGGGCCTTCTTTACACTGAAGCTTTCTTT | CASSPTSTGGLLYTEAFF
NA | TRBJ1-5 | NA | TRBV6-2/TRBV6-3 | TGTGCCAGCAGTTACAACCCTTATTCCAACAAGGATAGCAATCAGCCCCAGCATTTT | CASSYNPYSNKDSNQPQHF
TRBD2 | TRBJ2-1 | NA | TRBV24-1 | TGTGCCACCAGTGATGCATCTAGCGGGACCCCATGGGAGCAGTTCTTC | CATSDASSGTPWEQFF
TRBD2 | TRBJ2-7 | few | TRBV2 | TGTGCCAGCAAATCACTAGCGGGAGGCTTATACGAGCAGTACTTC | CASKSLAGGLYEQYF
NA | TRBJ1-5 | NA | TRBV28 | TGTGCCAGCAGTTTTGCATCAGCCCGTGCCCAGCCCCAGCATTTT | CASSFASARAQPQHF
TRBD2 | TRBJ2-1 | NA | TRBV15 | TGTGCCACCAGCAGGGGTGGACTAGCGTCCTACAATGAGCAGTTCTTC | CATSRGGLASYNEQFF
NA | TRBJ1-6 | few | TRBV18 | TGTGCCAGCTCACCAGGGACCGCAAATTCACCCCTCCACTTT | CASSPGTANSPLHF
TRBD1 | TRBJ1-1 | NA | TRBV30 | TGTGCTGCAAACAGGGGGTTTGGAACTGAAGCTTTCTTT | CAANRGFGTEAFF
TRBD2 | TRBJ2-7 | NA | TRBV18 | TGTGCCAGCTCCGCGGGGTTAGCGGGCCTCTACGAGCAGTACTTC | CASSAGLAGLYEQYF
NA | TRBJ1-2 | NA | TRBV5-4 | TGTGCCAGCAGCTTGGTGGGGGGGAACTATGGCTACACCTTC | CASSLVGGNYGYTF
TRBD2 | TRBJ2-3 | NA | TRBV24-1 | TGTGCCACCAGTGATTTGCGGGCTAGCGGGACAGATACGCAGTATTTT | CATSDLRASGTDTQYF
NA | TRBJ1-1 | NA | TRBV6-1 | TGTGCCAGCAGTGAAAGGGCGGCAGGCGAAGGGGGCACTGAAGCTTTCTTT | CASSERAAGEGGTEAFF